The sample holds a few counts of the clone carrying this T cell receptor (beta chain). Its antigen is still unknown. The data were taken from a study of shared clonotypes between healthy human individuals. Study results and caveats: Genetic and exposure-history diversity was limited by the few donors.

Everyone who donated was a Caucasian adult who lived in Nashville, Tennessee. Ten immunoSEQ deep assay plates were used to sequence unsorted PBMC DNA. Method: immunoSEQ multiplex PCR; TCRdb's copy keeps in-frame clones and lacks some. The table includes approximately 440,000 clones, roughly three quarters detected once. The V gene lost 0 bases and the J gene lost 3 bases, with 10 bases spanning the gap. Germline CDR1 and CDR2: LGHNA and YSLEER. The CDR3 consists of 15 residues. V and J are TRBV4-3 and TRBJ2-3; D unclear. The sample comprised PBMCs. The source of this sequence is a woman aged 40 to 50 in good health. Some clones in this sample may be carry-over from other donors' samples. The CDR3 DNA reads TGCGCCAGCAGCCAAGACAATTTTAAGACAGATACGCAGTATTTT. Translation: CASSQDNFKTDTQYF.